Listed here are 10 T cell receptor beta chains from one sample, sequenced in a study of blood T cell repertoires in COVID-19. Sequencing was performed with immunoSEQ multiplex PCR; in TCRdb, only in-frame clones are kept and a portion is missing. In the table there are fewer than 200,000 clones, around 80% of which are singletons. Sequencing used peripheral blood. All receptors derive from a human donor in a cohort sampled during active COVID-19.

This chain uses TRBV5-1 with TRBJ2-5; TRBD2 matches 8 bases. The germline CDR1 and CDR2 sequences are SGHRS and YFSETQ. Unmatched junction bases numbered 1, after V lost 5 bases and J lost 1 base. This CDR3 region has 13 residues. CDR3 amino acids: CASRRGAQETQYF. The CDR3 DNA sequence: TGCGCCAGCAGGCGGGGGGCCCAAGAGACCCAGTACTTC.

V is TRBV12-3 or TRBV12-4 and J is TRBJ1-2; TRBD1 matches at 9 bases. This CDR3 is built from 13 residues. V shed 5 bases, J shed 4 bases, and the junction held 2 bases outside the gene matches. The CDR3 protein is CASSADRGYGYTF. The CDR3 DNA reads TGTGCCAGCAGTGCGGACAGGGGCTATGGCTACACCTTC.

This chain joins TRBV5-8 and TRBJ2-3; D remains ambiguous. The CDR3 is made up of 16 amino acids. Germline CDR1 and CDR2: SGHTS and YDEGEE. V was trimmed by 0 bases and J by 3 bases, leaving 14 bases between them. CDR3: CASSLGEIVVTDTQYF. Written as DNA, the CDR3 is TGTGCCAGCAGCTTGGGCGAGATTGTAGTTACAGATACGCAGTATTTT.

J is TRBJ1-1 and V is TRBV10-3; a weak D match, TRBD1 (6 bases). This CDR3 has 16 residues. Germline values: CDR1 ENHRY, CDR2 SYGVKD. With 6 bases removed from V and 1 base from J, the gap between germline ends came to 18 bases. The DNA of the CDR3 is TGTGCCATCAGCACGGACAGCCCCCGGAGGAACACTGAAGCTTTCTTT. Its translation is CAISTDSPRRNTEAFF.

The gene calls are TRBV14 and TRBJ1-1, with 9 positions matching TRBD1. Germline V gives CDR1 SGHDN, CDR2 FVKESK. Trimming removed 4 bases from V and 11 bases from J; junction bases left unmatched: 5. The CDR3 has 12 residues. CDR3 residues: CASSLRDRDAFF. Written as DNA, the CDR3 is TGTGCCAGCAGCCTCCGGGACAGGGATGCTTTCTTT.

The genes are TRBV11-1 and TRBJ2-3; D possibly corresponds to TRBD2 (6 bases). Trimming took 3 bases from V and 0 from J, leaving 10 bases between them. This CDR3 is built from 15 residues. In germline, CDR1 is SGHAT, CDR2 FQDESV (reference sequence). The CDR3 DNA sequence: TGTGCCAGCAGCTTTACTAGCCCTAGCACAGATACGCAGTATTTT. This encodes CASSFTSPSTDTQYF.

The CDR3 spells CASSENWGYTF. The DNA of the CDR3 is TGTGCCAGCAGTGAGAACTGGGGCTACACCTTC. The chain couples TRBV2 to TRBJ1-2; D remains unclear. V lost 3 bases and J 8 bases, leaving 7 bases between the germline ends. The CDR3 totals 11 residues. The germline V gene encodes CDR1 SNHLY and CDR2 FYNNEI.

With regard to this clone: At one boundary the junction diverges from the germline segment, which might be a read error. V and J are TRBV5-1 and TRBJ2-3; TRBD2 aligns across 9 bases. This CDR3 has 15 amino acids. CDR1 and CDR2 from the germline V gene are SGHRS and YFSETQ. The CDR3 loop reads CARRGGGAGTDTQYF. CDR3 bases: TGCGCCCGCAGGGGCGGGGGGGCAGGCACAGATACGCAGTATTTT.

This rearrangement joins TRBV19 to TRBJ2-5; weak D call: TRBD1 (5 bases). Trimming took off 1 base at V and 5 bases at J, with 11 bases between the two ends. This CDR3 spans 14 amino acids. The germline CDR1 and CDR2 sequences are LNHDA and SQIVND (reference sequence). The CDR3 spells CASSIAQGRETQYF. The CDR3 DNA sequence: TGTGCCAGTAGTATAGCCCAGGGTCGGGAGACCCAGTACTTC.

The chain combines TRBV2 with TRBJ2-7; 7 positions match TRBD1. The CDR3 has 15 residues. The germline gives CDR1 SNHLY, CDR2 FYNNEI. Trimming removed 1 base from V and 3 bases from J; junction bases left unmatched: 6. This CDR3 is CASSEGGQQVYEQYF. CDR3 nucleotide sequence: TGTGCCAGCAGTGAAGGGGGACAGCAGGTCTACGAGCAGTACTTC.